This TCR beta chain was documented in a study of T cell responses to AZD1222 COVID-19 vaccine. Produced via immunoSEQ multiplex PCR; TCRdb's table is partial and in-frame only. The repertoire holds around 67,000 clones, 83% seen once, with about 6.5% in the top ten. The V segment lost 4 bases and the J segment 8 bases; nucleotides outside the gene matches: 12. Germline CDR1 SGHNT, CDR2 YYREEE (reference sequence). The CDR3 is 17 residues long. The specimen comprised peripheral blood, sampled 28 days after the second AZD1222 dose. The TCR comes from an adult who received the AZD1222 COVID-19 vaccine. This chain connects TRBV5-4 to TRBJ2-1; 13 bases match TRBD2. This chain's CDR3 is CASSDMTSGGLVDEQFF. CDR3 sequence (DNA): TGTGCCAGCAGCGACATGACTAGCGGGGGGCTGGTGGATGAGCAGTTCTTC.